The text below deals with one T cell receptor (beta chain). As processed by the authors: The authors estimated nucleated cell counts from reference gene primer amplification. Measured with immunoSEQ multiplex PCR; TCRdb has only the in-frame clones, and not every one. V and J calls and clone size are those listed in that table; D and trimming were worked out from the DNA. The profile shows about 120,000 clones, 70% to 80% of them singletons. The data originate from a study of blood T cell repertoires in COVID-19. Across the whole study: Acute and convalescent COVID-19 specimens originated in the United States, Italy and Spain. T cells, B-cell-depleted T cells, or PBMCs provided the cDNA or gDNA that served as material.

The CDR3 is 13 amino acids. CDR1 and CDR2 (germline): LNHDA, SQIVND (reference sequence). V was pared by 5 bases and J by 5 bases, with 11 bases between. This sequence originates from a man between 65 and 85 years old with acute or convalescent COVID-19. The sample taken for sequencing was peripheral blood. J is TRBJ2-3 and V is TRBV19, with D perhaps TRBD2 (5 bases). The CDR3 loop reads CASSPSGVDTQYF. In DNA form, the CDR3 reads TGTGCCAGTAGTCCCTCCGGGGTAGATACGCAGTATTTT.